This T cell receptor beta chain appears in the sequencing data of a study of CD8 T cells in Susac syndrome. This clonotype appeared a single time. 0.5 to 1 ug RNA was reverse transcribed with random hexamers. The TCR beta CDR3 was amplified by immunoSEQ multiplex PCR across 54 Vbeta, 13 Jbeta. Using its own MiXCR run on the immunoSEQ multiplex PCR reads, TCRdb lists one record per CDR3 protein. The table lists about 180,000 distinct CDR3 sequences, roughly 94% of them singletons. Sequencing of TCR beta was carried out in blood CD8+ and CD4+ T cells. With 4 bases removed from V and 3 bases from J, the gap between germline ends came to 12 bases. Germline CDR1 is KGHSH and CDR2 is LQKENI. This CDR3 has 14 amino acids.

The source of this sequence is a human donor with Susac syndrome. Sequenced sample: CD4+ T cells from PBMCs. The chain uses TRBV18 and TRBJ2-5, with D unresolved. The DNA of the CDR3 is TGTGCCAGCTCACGCGATGCGTTGGAAGAGACCCAGTACTTC. Its protein is CASSRDALEETQYF.